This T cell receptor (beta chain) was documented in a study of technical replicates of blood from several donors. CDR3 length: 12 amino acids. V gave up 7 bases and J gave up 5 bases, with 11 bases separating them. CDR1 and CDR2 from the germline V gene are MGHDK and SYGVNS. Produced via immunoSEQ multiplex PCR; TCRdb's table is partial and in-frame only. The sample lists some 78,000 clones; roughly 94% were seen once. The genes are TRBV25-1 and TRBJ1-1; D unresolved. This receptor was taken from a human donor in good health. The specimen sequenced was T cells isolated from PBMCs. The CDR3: CASTGGRTEAFF. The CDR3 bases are TGTGCCAGCACCGGTGGGAGGACTGAAGCTTTCTTT.